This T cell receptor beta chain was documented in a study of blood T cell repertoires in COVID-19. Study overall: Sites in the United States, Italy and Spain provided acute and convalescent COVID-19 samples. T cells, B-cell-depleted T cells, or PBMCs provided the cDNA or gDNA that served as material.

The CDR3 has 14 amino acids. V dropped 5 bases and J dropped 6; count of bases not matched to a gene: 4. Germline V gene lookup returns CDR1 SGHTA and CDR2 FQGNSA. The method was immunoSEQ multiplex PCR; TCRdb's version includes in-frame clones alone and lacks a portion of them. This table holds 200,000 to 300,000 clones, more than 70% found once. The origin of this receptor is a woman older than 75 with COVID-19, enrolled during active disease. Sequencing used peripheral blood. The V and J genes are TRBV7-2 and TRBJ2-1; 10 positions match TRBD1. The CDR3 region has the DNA TGTGCCAGCAGCACCTGGACAGGGGGCAATGAGCAGTTCTTC. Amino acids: CASSTWTGGNEQFF.